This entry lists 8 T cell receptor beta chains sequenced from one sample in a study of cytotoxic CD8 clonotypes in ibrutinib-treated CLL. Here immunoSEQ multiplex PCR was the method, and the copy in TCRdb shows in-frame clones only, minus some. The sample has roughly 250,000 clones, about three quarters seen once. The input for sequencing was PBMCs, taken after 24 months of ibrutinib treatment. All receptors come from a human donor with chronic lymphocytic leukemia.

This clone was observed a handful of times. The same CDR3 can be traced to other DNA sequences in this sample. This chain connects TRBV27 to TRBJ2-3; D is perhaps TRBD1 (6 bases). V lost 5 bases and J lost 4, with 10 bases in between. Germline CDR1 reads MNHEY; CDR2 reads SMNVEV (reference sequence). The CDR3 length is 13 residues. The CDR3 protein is CASSLAGADTQYF. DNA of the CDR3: TGTGCCAGCAGTCTAGCAGGGGCAGATACGCAGTATTTT.

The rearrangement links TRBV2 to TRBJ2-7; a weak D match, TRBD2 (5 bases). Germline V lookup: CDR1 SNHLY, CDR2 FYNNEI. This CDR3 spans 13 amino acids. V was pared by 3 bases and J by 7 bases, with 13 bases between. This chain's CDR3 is CASSERVQREQYF. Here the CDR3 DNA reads TGTGCCAGCAGTGAGAGGGTGCAACGAGAGCAGTACTTC.

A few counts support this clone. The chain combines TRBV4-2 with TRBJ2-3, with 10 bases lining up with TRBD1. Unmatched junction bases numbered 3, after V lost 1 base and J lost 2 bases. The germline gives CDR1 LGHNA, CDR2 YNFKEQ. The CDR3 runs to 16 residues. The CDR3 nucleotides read TGTGCCAGCAGCCAAGTCCGACAGGGGGCCACAGATACGCAGTATTTT. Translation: CASSQVRQGATDTQYF.

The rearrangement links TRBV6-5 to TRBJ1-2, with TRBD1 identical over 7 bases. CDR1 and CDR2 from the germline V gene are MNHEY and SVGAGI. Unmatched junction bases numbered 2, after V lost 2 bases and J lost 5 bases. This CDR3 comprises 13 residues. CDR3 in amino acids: CASSYEGAYGYTF. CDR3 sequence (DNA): TGTGCCAGCAGTTACGAGGGGGCGTATGGCTACACCTTC.

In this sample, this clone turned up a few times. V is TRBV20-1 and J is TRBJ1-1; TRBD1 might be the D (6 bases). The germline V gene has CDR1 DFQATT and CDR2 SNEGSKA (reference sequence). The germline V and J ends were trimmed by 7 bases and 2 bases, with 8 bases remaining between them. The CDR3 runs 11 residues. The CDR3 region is CSEGGNTEAFF. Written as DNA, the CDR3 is TGCAGTGAGGGGGGAAACACTGAAGCTTTCTTT.

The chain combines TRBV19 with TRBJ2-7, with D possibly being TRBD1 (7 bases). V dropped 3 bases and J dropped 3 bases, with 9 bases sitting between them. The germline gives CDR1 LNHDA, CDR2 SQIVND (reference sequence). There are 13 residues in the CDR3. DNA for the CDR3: TGTGCCAGTAGTATCCAGGGGGGCTACGAGCAGTACTTC. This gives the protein CASSIQGGYEQYF. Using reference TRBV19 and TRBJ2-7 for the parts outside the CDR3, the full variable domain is DGGITQSPKYLFRKEGQNVTLSCEQNLNHDAMYWYRQDPGQGLRLIYYSQIVNDFQKGDIAEGYSVSREKKESFPLTVTSAQKNPTAFYLCASSIQGGYEQYFGPGTRLTVT.

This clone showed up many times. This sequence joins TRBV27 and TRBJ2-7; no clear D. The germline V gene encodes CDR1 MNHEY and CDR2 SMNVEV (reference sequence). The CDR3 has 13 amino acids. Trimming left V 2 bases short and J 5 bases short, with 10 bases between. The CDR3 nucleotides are TGTGCCAGCAGTTTAGGCCCGAGGAACGAGCAGTACTTC. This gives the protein CASSLGPRNEQYF.

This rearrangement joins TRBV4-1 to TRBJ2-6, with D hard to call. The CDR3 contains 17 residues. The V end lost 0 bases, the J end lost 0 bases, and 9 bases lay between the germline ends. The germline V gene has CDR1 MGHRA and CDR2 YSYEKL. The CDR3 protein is CASSQDVAVSGANVLTF. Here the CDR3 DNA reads TGCGCCAGCAGCCAAGATGTTGCAGTCTCTGGGGCCAACGTCCTGACTTTC.